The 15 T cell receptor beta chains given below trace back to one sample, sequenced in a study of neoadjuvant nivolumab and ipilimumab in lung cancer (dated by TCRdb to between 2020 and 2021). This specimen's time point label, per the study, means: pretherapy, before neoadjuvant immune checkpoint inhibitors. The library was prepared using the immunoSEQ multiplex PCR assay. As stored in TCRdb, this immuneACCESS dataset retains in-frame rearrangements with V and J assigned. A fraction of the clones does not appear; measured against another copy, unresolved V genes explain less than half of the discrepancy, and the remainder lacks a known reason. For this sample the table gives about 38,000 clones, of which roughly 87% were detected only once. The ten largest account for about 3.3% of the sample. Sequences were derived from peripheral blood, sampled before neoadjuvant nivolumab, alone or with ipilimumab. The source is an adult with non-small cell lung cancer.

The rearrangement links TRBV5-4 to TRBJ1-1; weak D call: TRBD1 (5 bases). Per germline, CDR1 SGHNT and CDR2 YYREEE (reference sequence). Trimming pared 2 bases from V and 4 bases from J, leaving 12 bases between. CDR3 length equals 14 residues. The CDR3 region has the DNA TGTGCCAGCAGCTTAACCGGGACGAGCACTGAAGCTTTCTTT. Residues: CASSLTGTSTEAFF.

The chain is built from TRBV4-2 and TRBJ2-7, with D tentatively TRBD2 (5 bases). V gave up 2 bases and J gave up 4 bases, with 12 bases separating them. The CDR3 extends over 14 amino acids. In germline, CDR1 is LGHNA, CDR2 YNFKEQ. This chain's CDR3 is CASSQLTGKYEQYF. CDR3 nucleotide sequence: TGTGCCAGCAGCCAACTGACGGGAAAGTACGAGCAGTACTTC.

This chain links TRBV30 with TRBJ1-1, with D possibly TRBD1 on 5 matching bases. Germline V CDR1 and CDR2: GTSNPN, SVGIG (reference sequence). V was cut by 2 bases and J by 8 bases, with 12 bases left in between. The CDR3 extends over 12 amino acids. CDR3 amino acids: CAWSRETAEAFF. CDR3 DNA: TGTGCCTGGAGTCGCGAGACAGCGGAAGCTTTCTTT.

The CDR3 sequence is CASSQVLLAGRNEQFF. CDR3 coding DNA: TGCGCCAGCAGCCAAGTATTACTAGCGGGAAGGAATGAGCAGTTCTTC. The chain combines TRBV4-1 with TRBJ2-1; 10 bases match TRBD2. The germline CDR1 and CDR2 sequences are MGHRA and YSYEKL. The junction had 7 bases not matched to a gene; V was cut back by 1 base and J by 7 bases. CDR3 size: 16 residues.

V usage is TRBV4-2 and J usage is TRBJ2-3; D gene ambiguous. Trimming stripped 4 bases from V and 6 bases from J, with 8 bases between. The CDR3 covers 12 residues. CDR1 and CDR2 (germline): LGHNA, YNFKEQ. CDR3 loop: CASSPDSDTQYF. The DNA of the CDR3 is TGTGCCAGCAGCCCTGACTCGGATACGCAGTATTTT.

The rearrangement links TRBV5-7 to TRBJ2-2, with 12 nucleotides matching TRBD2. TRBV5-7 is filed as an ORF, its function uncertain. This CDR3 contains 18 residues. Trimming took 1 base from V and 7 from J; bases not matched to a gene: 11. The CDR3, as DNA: TGTGCCAGCAGCTTGCCCAAAGGACTAGCGGGAAGTAACGGGGAGCTGTTTTTT. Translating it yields CASSLPKGLAGSNGELFF.

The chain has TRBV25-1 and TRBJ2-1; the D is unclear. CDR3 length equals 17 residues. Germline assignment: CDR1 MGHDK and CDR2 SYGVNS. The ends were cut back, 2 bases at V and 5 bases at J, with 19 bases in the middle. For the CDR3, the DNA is TGTGCCAGCAGTGAAATAAATGGGGTGGCGAGTGACAATGAGCAGTTCTTC. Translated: CASSEINGVASDNEQFF.

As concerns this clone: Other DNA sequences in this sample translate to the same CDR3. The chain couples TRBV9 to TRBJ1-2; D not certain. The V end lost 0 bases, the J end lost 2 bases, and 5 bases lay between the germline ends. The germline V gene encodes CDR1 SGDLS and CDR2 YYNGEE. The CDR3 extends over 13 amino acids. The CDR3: CASSVGPNYGYTF. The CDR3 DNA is TGTGCCAGCAGCGTAGGGCCCAACTATGGCTACACCTTC.

CDR3 sequence: CASSFQGAIYEQYF. The CDR3 nucleotides read TGTGCCAGCAGTTTCCAGGGGGCTATCTACGAGCAGTACTTC. The genes are TRBV28 and TRBJ2-7; TRBD1 matches at 8 bases. V trimming: 3 bases; J trimming: 3 bases; junction bases outside the gene matches: 4. The CDR3 covers 14 residues. The V gene's germline CDR1 is MDHEN and CDR2 SYDVKM. The variable domain in full, completed from reference TRBV28 and TRBJ2-7, reads DVKVTQSSRYLVKRTGEKVFLECVQDMDHENMFWYRQDPGLGLRLIYFSYDVKMKEKGDIPEGYSVSREKKERFSLILESASTNQTSMYLCASSFQGAIYEQYFGPGTRLTVT.

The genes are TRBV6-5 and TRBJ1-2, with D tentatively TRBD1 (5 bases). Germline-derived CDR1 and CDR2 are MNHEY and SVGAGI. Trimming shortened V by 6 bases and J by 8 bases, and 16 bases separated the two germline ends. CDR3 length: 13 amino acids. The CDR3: CASSPRVLRGYTF. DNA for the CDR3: TGTGCCAGCAGCCCCAGGGTTTTGAGAGGCTACACCTTC.

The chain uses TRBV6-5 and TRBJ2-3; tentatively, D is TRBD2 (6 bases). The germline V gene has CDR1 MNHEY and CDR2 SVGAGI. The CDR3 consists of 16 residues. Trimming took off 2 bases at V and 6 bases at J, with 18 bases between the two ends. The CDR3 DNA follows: TGTGCCAGCAGTTACCGCGGGGTTGGGTCAGGCGATACGCAGTATTTT. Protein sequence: CASSYRGVGSGDTQYF.

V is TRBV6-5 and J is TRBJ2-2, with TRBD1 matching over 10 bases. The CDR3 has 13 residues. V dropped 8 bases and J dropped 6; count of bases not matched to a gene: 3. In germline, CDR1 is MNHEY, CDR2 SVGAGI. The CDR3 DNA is TGTGCCAGCTCGACAGGGGGCCCCGGGGAGCTGTTTTTT. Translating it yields CASSTGGPGELFF.

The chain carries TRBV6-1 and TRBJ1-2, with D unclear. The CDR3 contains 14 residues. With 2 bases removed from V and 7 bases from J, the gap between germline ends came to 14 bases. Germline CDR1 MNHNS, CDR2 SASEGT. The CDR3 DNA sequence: TGTGCCAGCAGTGAATTAATAGGACTTTCTGGCTACACCTTC. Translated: CASSELIGLSGYTF.

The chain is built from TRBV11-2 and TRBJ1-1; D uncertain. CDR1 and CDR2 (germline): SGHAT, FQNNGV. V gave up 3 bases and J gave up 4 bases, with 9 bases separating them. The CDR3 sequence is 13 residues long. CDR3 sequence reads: CASSFSGFTEAFF. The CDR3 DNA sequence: TGTGCCAGCAGCTTTTCGGGGTTCACTGAAGCTTTCTTT.

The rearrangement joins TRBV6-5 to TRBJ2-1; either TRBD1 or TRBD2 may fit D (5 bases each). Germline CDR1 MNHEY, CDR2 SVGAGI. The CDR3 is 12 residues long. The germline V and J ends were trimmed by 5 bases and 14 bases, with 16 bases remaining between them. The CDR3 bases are TGTGCCAGCAGTCCCAAGGGGAGTCCAAAGTTCTTC. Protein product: CASSPKGSPKFF.